Presented here are 8 T cell receptor beta chains from one specimen sequenced in a study of T cell responses to AZD1222 COVID-19 vaccine. The method was immunoSEQ multiplex PCR; TCRdb's version includes in-frame clones alone and lacks a portion of them. The sample includes 120,000 to 150,000 clones, roughly 88% of them seen just once. Sequenced here: peripheral blood, sampled on day 0 of AZD1222 vaccination. The source is an adult in good health.

This clone was counted once. This rearrangement joins TRBV9 to TRBJ2-3; D is unresolved. The V gene lost 2 bases and the J gene lost 2 bases, with 18 bases spanning the gap. The germline V gene encodes CDR1 SGDLS and CDR2 YYNGEE. CDR3 length: 17 residues. CDR3 amino acids: CASSVSLTPEHTDTQYF. The CDR3 region has the DNA TGTGCCAGCAGCGTTAGCCTCACCCCCGAACACACAGATACGCAGTATTTT.

The table lists this clone with a count of one. The genes are TRBV19 and TRBJ1-2, with TRBD1 as a possible D gene (5 bases). The CDR3 contains 16 residues. Germline loops: CDR1 LNHDA, CDR2 SQIVND (reference sequence). The germline V and J ends were trimmed by 8 bases and 0 bases, with 19 bases remaining between them. CDR3 DNA: TGTGCCAGTGCCCTTGACAGTGCCCAAGCTAACTATGGCTACACCTTC. The encoded protein is CASALDSAQANYGYTF.

The rearrangement uses TRBV11-1 and TRBJ1-2, with no clear D. Per germline, CDR1 SGHAT and CDR2 FQDESV (reference sequence). The length of the CDR3 is 13 residues. Trimming stripped 5 bases from V and 4 bases from J, with 11 bases between. The CDR3 nucleotides are TGTGCCAGCAGCCCAAACCGGCGCTATGGCTACACCTTC. Translated: CASSPNRRYGYTF. The full variable domain, in which reference TRBV11-1 and TRBJ1-2 provide the parts outside the CDR3, is EAEVAQSPRYKITEKSQAVAFWCDPISGHATLYWYRQILGQGPELLVQFQDESVVDDSQLPKDRFSAERLKGVDSTLKIQPAELGDSAMYLCASSPNRRYGYTFGSGTRLTVV.

The rearrangement links TRBV7-9 to TRBJ1-1; the D is unclear. Germline V lookup: CDR1 SEHNR, CDR2 FQNEAQ (reference sequence). CDR3 length: 15 residues. The ends were cut back, 2 bases at V and 3 bases at J, with 13 bases in the middle. The CDR3: CASSLSSWVDTEAFF. The CDR3 nucleotides read TGTGCCAGCAGCTTATCTTCATGGGTCGACACTGAAGCTTTCTTT.

The chain uses TRBV6-5 and TRBJ2-7, with unresolved D. The CDR3 loop spans 13 amino acids. CDR1 is MNHEY, CDR2 SVGAGI, per germline. The V end lost 4 bases, the J end lost 5 bases, and 12 bases lay between the germline ends. Here the CDR3 reads CASSSFPDNEQYF. The CDR3 nucleotides are TGTGCCAGCAGTTCCTTCCCCGACAACGAGCAGTACTTC.

Here the CDR3 DNA reads TGTGCCAGCTCACGAGAAGAGGCGCCGTATAATTCACCCCTCCACTTT. Amino acids: CASSREEAPYNSPLHF. V usage is TRBV18 and J usage is TRBJ1-6, with D uncertain. Trimming left V 4 bases short and J 4 bases short, with 14 bases between. The CDR3 is 16 residues long. Germline CDR1 is KGHSH and CDR2 is LQKENI.

The rearrangement links TRBV9 to TRBJ1-6; D unresolved. The CDR3 length is 15 residues. The V end was cut by 1 base, the J end by 5 bases, with 10 bases between. Per the germline V gene, CDR1 is SGDLS and CDR2 is YYNGEE. The CDR3, as DNA: TGTGCCAGCAGCGTAACGGGCCTCAATAATTCACCCCTCCACTTT. This gives the protein CASSVTGLNNSPLHF.

V gene TRBV19 combines with J gene TRBJ1-4; D uncertain. In germline, CDR1 is LNHDA, CDR2 SQIVND (reference sequence). The CDR3 consists of 13 residues. The germline V and J ends were trimmed by 8 bases and 2 bases, with 9 bases remaining between them. The CDR3 bases are TGTGCCAGTGGGAAGGCGACTAATGAAAAACTGTTTTTT. Translation gives CASGKATNEKLFF.